The 25 T cell receptor beta chains in this list originate from one sample, sequenced in a study of beta chain features in type 1 diabetes. TCRB transcripts that were expressed got sequenced, as all of the isolated RNA had been reverse transcribed. The protocol was immunoSEQ multiplex PCR, while the TCRdb copy is restricted to in-frame clones and leaves out a portion. The sample lists more than 120,000 clones; 10% were seen once. The material sequenced was naive CD4+ T cells from blood. These receptors all stem from a man aged 18 to 29 in good health.

Only a few counts were recorded for this clone. The chain combines TRBV7-3 with TRBJ2-5; 10 nucleotides line up with TRBD2. The CDR3 runs to 15 residues. Unmatched junction bases numbered 5, after V lost 3 bases and J lost 4 bases. Germline CDR1 and CDR2: SGHTA and FQGTGA. CDR3 nucleotide sequence: TGTGCCAGCAGCTTCAGCGGGGGGGGAGGAGAGACCCAGTACTTC. Translated: CASSFSGGGGETQYF.

This clone was seen ten or more times. The chain links TRBV29-1 to TRBJ2-3, with TRBD2 matching 11 bases. The CDR3 sequence is 14 residues long. With V trimmed by 6 bases and J by 1 base, 3 bases remained unmatched. Germline V gene data show CDR1 as SQVTM and CDR2 as ANQGSEA. DNA of the CDR3: TGCAGCGTGACTAGCGGGGACCGCACAGATACGCAGTATTTT. Translated: CSVTSGDRTDTQYF.

A single count supports this clone. The genes are TRBV6-5 and TRBJ2-1; D might be TRBD2 (6 bases). CDR1 is MNHEY, CDR2 SVGAGI, per germline. CDR3 length: 14 residues. V was cut by 6 bases and J by 8 bases, with 17 bases left in between. This CDR3 is CASRGGLRSHEQFF. DNA for the CDR3: TGTGCCAGCAGGGGGGGACTGCGGTCCCATGAGCAGTTCTTC.

This clone was seen repeatedly, ten times or more. The V call is TRBV29-1, the J call TRBJ2-3, with 7 bases fitting TRBD2. V shed 5 bases, J shed 6 bases, and the junction held 11 bases outside the gene matches. Germline lookup yields CDR1 SQVTM and CDR2 ANQGSEA. The CDR3 length is 14 residues. Written as DNA, the CDR3 is TGCAGCGTTTCCTTCGCGGGGGTAGGGGATACGCAGTATTTT. Translating gives CSVSFAGVGDTQYF.

The J gene is TRBJ2-7, the V gene TRBV5-1; D is ambiguous. The V gene lost 7 bases and the J gene lost 3 bases, with 14 bases spanning the gap. CDR3 length: 13 residues. Germline V gene lookup returns CDR1 SGHRS and CDR2 YFSETQ. The CDR3 spells CASSPAGFYEQYF. The DNA of the CDR3 is TGCGCCAGCTCCCCCGCAGGATTCTACGAGCAGTACTTC.

This clone was seen only a few times. This CDR3 is CASSSRGQNNEKLFF. In DNA form, the CDR3 reads TGTGCCAGCAGTTCCCGGGGACAGAATAATGAAAAACTGTTTTTT. This chain joins TRBV27 and TRBJ1-4, with 7 bases identical to TRBD1. The CDR3 extends over 15 amino acids. Germline assignment: CDR1 MNHEY and CDR2 SMNVEV (reference sequence). J was trimmed by 4 bases and V by 4 bases; bases with no gene match: 6.

This clone was counted only a few times. The rearrangement uses TRBV5-8 and TRBJ1-5, with D unclear. V was cut by 1 base and J by 3 bases, with 5 bases left in between. The CDR3 spans 13 residues. CDR1 SGHTS and CDR2 YDEGEE come from the germline V gene. Here the CDR3 DNA reads TGTGCCAGCAGCTTGACAGTCAATCAGCCCCAGCATTTT. Amino acid sequence: CASSLTVNQPQHF.

This clone was picked up many times. V gene TRBV25-1 combines with J gene TRBJ1-2; D possibly corresponds to TRBD1 (5 bases). Trimming stripped 4 bases from V and 10 bases from J, with 13 bases between. Germline V gene lookup returns CDR1 MGHDK and CDR2 SYGVNS. The CDR3 length is 12 residues. The CDR3 bases are TGTGCCAGCAGTGGGGGCCTCGTGGACTACACCTTC. It yields the protein CASSGGLVDYTF.

In this sample, this clone turned up a few times. This rearrangement joins TRBV7-2 to TRBJ2-5; 9 bases map to TRBD1. The CDR3 has 15 amino acids. The V segment lost 5 bases and the J segment 4 bases; nucleotides outside the gene matches: 8. Germline V gives CDR1 SGHTA, CDR2 FQGNSA. The CDR3: CASSPRTGESETQYF. CDR3 in DNA: TGTGCCAGCAGCCCGAGGACAGGGGAGTCAGAGACCCAGTACTTC.

This clone appeared a few times. This chain connects TRBV10-2 to TRBJ2-7, with TRBD2 matching over 10 bases. CDR3 size: 13 residues. Germline CDR1 WSHSY, CDR2 SAAADI. V lost 3 bases to trimming and J lost 6 bases; unmatched junction nucleotides: 2. The CDR3 DNA reads TGCGCCAGCAGTGAAATAGCGGGGGGCGAGCAGTACTTC. Its translation: CASSEIAGGEQYF.

This clone was recorded a few times. V and J are TRBV7-2 and TRBJ1-4; D gene uncertain. Germline CDR1 SGHTA, CDR2 FQGNSA. The length of the CDR3 is 14 residues. Trimming removed 5 bases from V and 7 bases from J, with 14 bases in between. The CDR3 here is CASSVPGLGEKLFF. The CDR3 DNA sequence: TGTGCCAGCAGCGTACCAGGTCTGGGTGAAAAACTGTTTTTT. The full variable domain, in which reference TRBV7-2 and TRBJ1-4 provide the parts outside the CDR3, is GAGVSQSPSNKVTEKGKDVELRCDPISGHTALYWYRQSLGQGLEFLIYFQGNSAPDKSGLPSDRFSAERTGGSVSTLTIQRTQQEDSAVYLCASSVPGLGEKLFFGSGTQLSVL.

Ten or more counts support this clone. The chain carries TRBV29-1 and TRBJ2-7; 7 bases align to TRBD1. The CDR3 length is 14 residues. CDR1 and CDR2 (germline): SQVTM, ANQGSEA. J gave up 5 bases and V 7 bases, and 14 bases lay outside the gene matches. CDR3 amino acids: CSAVEGAKGDEQYF. The CDR3 DNA follows: TGCAGCGCCGTCGAGGGGGCGAAAGGGGACGAGCAGTACTTC.

This clone has just a few counts. V is TRBV7-2 and J is TRBJ2-7; D is possibly TRBD1 (6 bases). The ends were cut back, 6 bases at V and 2 bases at J, with 17 bases in the middle. CDR1 is SGHTA, CDR2 FQGNSA, per germline. The length of the CDR3 is 15 residues. CDR3 bases: TGTGCCAGCAGGGCTACGACAGGCCGCGCCTACGAGCAGTACTTC. This translates into CASRATTGRAYEQYF.

This clone turned up a few times. The V call is TRBV9, the J call TRBJ2-7; 14 bases agree with TRBD2. Germline lookup yields CDR1 SGDLS and CDR2 YYNGEE. This CDR3 has 14 residues. The V segment lost 4 bases and the J segment 7 bases; nucleotides outside the gene matches: 4. The CDR3 nucleotides read TGTGCCAGCAGCACGGGACTAGCGGGGGTTGAGCAGTACTTC. Translating gives CASSTGLAGVEQYF.

J is TRBJ2-7 and V is TRBV19; a weak D match, TRBD1 (5 bases). The CDR3 runs to 15 residues. V lost 3 bases and J lost 2, with 14 bases in between. Germline V gene sequence: CDR1 LNHDA, CDR2 SQIVND (reference sequence). CDR3 nucleotides: TGTGCCAGTAGTATCGGGCAGGGCCCAACCTACGAGCAGTACTTC. Protein sequence: CASSIGQGPTYEQYF.

V usage is TRBV7-6 and J usage is TRBJ1-5, with unresolved D. This CDR3 has 15 amino acids. Trimming left V 5 bases short and J 0 bases short, with 11 bases between. CDR1 SGHVS and CDR2 FNYEAQ come from the germline V gene. The CDR3 region has the DNA TGTGCCAGCAGCGCGGGCGCGTATAGCAATCAGCCCCAGCATTTT. Its protein product is CASSAGAYSNQPQHF.

The rearrangement links TRBV7-9 to TRBJ1-2; TRBD1 matches at 8 bases. J gave up 7 bases and V 5 bases, and 6 bases lay outside the gene matches. Germline V gene sequence: CDR1 SEHNR, CDR2 FQNEAQ (reference sequence). The CDR3 has 13 amino acids. CDR3 nucleotide sequence: TGTGCCAGCAGCCCAGGGGGCGCGGCTGGCTACACCTTC. It translates to CASSPGGAAGYTF.

The J gene is TRBJ2-2, the V gene TRBV5-4; 9 positions match TRBD1. The germline gives CDR1 SGHNT, CDR2 YYREEE (reference sequence). The CDR3 consists of 15 residues. J gave up 6 bases and V 3 bases, and 6 bases lay outside the gene matches. The CDR3, as DNA: TGTGCCAGCAGCTCCGGGCACAGGGGGCCCGGGGAGCTGTTTTTT. Translation: CASSSGHRGPGELFF.

V usage is TRBV30 and J usage is TRBJ2-5; 11 nucleotides line up with TRBD2. The junction had 2 bases not matched to a gene; V was cut back by 1 base and J by 4 bases. Germline V gene sequence: CDR1 GTSNPN, CDR2 SVGIG (reference sequence). This CDR3 region has 14 residues. The CDR3 DNA sequence: TGTGCCTGGAGTGGTAGCGGGGGGGCAGAGACCCAGTACTTC. Translating gives CAWSGSGGAETQYF.

The chain links TRBV20-1 to TRBJ2-7, with D possibly matching TRBD1 (5 bases). From germline, CDR1 is DFQATT and CDR2 SNEGSKA (reference sequence). The CDR3 is made up of 11 amino acids. V gave up 6 bases and J gave up 5 bases, with 11 bases separating them. The CDR3 spells CSAVGRNEQYF. For the CDR3, the DNA is TGCAGTGCCGTGGGGCGGAACGAGCAGTACTTC.

This clone was picked up a small number of times. This chain links TRBV18 with TRBJ1-5; D possibly corresponds to TRBD1 (5 bases). V lost 3 bases to trimming and J lost 7 bases, with 10 bases between them. Germline lookup yields CDR1 KGHSH and CDR2 LQKENI. The CDR3 has 13 residues. The CDR3 nucleotides are TGTGCCAGCTCACCGGGGGGTAACCAGCCCCAGCATTTT. Translation gives CASSPGGNQPQHF.

This clone has a handful of counts. The J gene is TRBJ2-7, the V gene TRBV6-6; 7 nucleotides align to TRBD2. The ends lost 8 bases at V and 5 bases at J; junction bases unmatched: 6. The CDR3 has 12 residues. CDR1 MNHNY and CDR2 SVGAGI come from the germline V gene (reference sequence). DNA of the CDR3: TGTGCCAGCTTGGGGAGGGGCCACGAGCAGTACTTC. This sequence encodes CASLGRGHEQYF.

The V call is TRBV5-1, the J call TRBJ2-5; 8 bases line up with TRBD2. The junction had 4 bases not matched to a gene; V was cut back by 4 bases and J by 2 bases. Germline CDR1 reads SGHRS; CDR2 reads YFSETQ. CDR3 length equals 14 residues. CDR3 region: CASSIGGGQETQYF. For the CDR3, the DNA is TGCGCCAGCAGCATCGGGGGGGGACAAGAGACCCAGTACTTC.

In its sample, this clone was seen many times. The chain couples TRBV4-3 to TRBJ2-7; unclear D gene. V shed 2 bases and J shed 4 bases, with 18 bases lying between them. Per the germline V gene, CDR1 is LGHNA and CDR2 is YSLEER. CDR3 length: 16 amino acids. As DNA, the CDR3 is TGCGCCAGCAGCCAACCGCATGGGTTGACGGAGTACGAGCAGTACTTC. Residues: CASSQPHGLTEYEQYF.

This clone came up a few times. This chain joins TRBV11-2 and TRBJ1-6; the match to TRBD1 covers 7 bases. CDR3 length equals 15 residues. Germline V CDR1 and CDR2: SGHAT, FQNNGV. J gave up 9 bases and V 5 bases, and 10 bases lay outside the gene matches. The CDR3 protein is CASSRGDSQPSPLHF. The CDR3 bases are TGTGCCAGCAGCCGCGGGGACAGCCAGCCTTCACCCCTCCACTTT. The full variable domain, rest sourced from reference TRBV11-2 and TRBJ1-6, is EAGVAQSPRYKIIEKRQSVAFWCNPISGHATLYWYQQILGQGPKLLIQFQNNGVVDDSQLPKDRFSAERLKGVDSTLKIQPAKLEDSAVYLCASSRGDSQPSPLHFGNGTRLTVT.